The 32 T cell receptor beta chains below all came from one sample that was sequenced in a study of CD8+CD57+ T cells in acquired aplastic anemia. The template used for profiling TCR beta VDJ and CDR3 was genomic DNA. TCRdb recomputed calls from the reads with MiXCR, one row per CDR3 protein. Among about half a million distinct CDR3 sequences listed, more than 25% were seen once. By flow cytometry, patients selected for sequencing had shown an expansion of CD8+CD57+ cells. Specimen: sorted CD4+, CD8+, or CD8+CD57+ T cells (not recorded which) from PBMCs. Source of these receptors: a human donor with aplastic anemia.

This clonotype has just a few counts. The gene calls are TRBV30 and TRBJ2-1; D is uncertain. The CDR3 is 11 residues long. CDR1 is GTSNPN and CDR2 is SVGIG in the germline V gene (reference sequence). V was trimmed by 5 bases and J by 8 bases, leaving 10 bases between them. The CDR3 DNA reads as TGTGCCTGGGTAGGTAGGGATGAGCAGTTCTTC. The encoded protein is CAWVGRDEQFF.

V is TRBV2 and J is TRBJ1-2, with TRBD1 matching 7 bases. Germline loops: CDR1 SNHLY, CDR2 FYNNEI. CDR3 length: 16 amino acids. V lost 7 bases and J lost 3; bases outside the gene matches: 14. The CDR3 sequence is CASIRDRALRDYGYTF. CDR3 sequence (DNA): TGTGCCAGCATCCGAGACAGGGCCCTTCGGGACTATGGCTACACCTTC.

There are many counts of this clonotype. The J gene is TRBJ1-6, the V gene TRBV19; no reliable D call. This CDR3 contains 12 residues. CDR1 and CDR2 from the germline V gene are LNHDA and SQIVND (reference sequence). V lost 5 bases and J 9 bases, leaving 8 bases between the germline ends. CDR3 protein: CASSDTVSPLHF. The DNA for the CDR3 is TGTGCCAGTAGTGATACAGTTTCACCCCTCCACTTT.

This clonotype came up a few times. J is TRBJ2-7 and V is TRBV4-1, with 7 bases matching TRBD2. Germline V gene lookup returns CDR1 MGHRA and CDR2 YSYEKL. The CDR3 totals 15 residues. Losses at the gene ends were 0 bases for V and 3 bases for J; bases not matched to a gene: 5. The CDR3 DNA follows: TGCGCCAGCAGCCAAGATTCTCTAGCGGACTACGAGCAGTACTTC. Translated: CASSQDSLADYEQYF.

This clonotype was seen many times. The chain links TRBV10-3 to TRBJ2-1; D perhaps matches TRBD2 (6 bases). This CDR3 spans 14 amino acids. Germline loops: CDR1 ENHRY, CDR2 SYGVKD. The V gene lost 6 bases and the J gene lost 8 bases, with 17 bases spanning the gap. DNA of the CDR3: TGTGCCATCAGCTGGGGGGATATAGGCCATGAGCAGTTCTTC. Its protein is CAISWGDIGHEQFF.

The chain couples TRBV12-3 or TRBV12-4 to TRBJ2-6, with unresolved D. This CDR3 has 15 amino acids. V was cut by 3 bases and J by 0 bases, with 6 bases left in between. The CDR3, as DNA: TGTGCCAGCAGTTTGATGGTCTCTGGGGCCAACGTCCTGACTTTC. It encodes CASSLMVSGANVLTF.

The chain combines TRBV5-1 with TRBJ1-2; the match to TRBD1 covers 7 bases. Germline V gene data show CDR1 as SGHRS and CDR2 as YFSETQ. J lost 5 bases, V lost 5 bases, and 18 bases had no gene match. CDR3 length: 17 residues. In DNA form, the CDR3 reads TGCGCCAGCAGGCAACCGGGACAGCTTGAGTTTCAATATGGCTACACCTTC. Its protein product is CASRQPGQLEFQYGYTF.

The rearrangement links TRBV3-1 to TRBJ1-1; the D is unclear. The CDR3 has 16 residues. Germline CDR1 reads LGHDT; CDR2 reads YNNKEL (reference sequence). V was trimmed by 1 base and J by 1 base, leaving 13 bases between them. CDR3 nucleotide sequence: TGTGCCAGCAGCCAAGTAGGTGACGGCGAGAACACTGAAGCTTTCTTT. Translated: CASSQVGDGENTEAFF.

This sequence joins TRBV19 and TRBJ1-5, with D possibly being TRBD1 (5 bases). Trimming removed 11 bases from V and 0 bases from J, with 14 bases in between. Germline CDR1 and CDR2: LNHDA and SQIVND (reference sequence). This CDR3 contains 14 residues. This chain's CDR3 is CAWSGGISNQPQHF. CDR3 sequence (DNA): TGTGCCTGGAGTGGGGGGATTAGCAATCAGCCCCAGCATTTT.

The chain links TRBV25-1 to TRBJ2-7; either TRBD1 or TRBD2 may fit D (5 bases each). CDR1 and CDR2 (germline): MGHDK, SYGVNS. Between the trimmed V and J ends, which lost 6 bases and 2 bases, there was a span of 8 bases. The CDR3 is 12 residues long. The CDR3 nucleotides read TGTGCCAGCAGGAGGGGAACCTACGAGCAGTACTTC. It encodes CASRRGTYEQYF.

The rearrangement joins TRBV5-4 to TRBJ2-2; TRBD2 agrees at 7 bases. The CDR3 runs 17 residues. With V trimmed by 1 base and J by 0 bases, 6 bases remained unmatched. Germline V gene lookup returns CDR1 SGHNT and CDR2 YYREEE (reference sequence). The DNA of the CDR3 is TGTGCCAGCAGCTTGCTAGCGGCTATACCGAACACCGGGGAGCTGTTTTTT. It yields the protein CASSLLAAIPNTGELFF.

This clonotype was observed a handful of times. The V call is TRBV7-3, the J call TRBJ1-4, with TRBD1 as a possible D gene (6 bases). The ends were cut back, 5 bases at V and 6 bases at J, with 16 bases in the middle. The germline V gene has CDR1 SGHTA and CDR2 FQGTGA. This CDR3 contains 15 residues. The CDR3 DNA reads as TGTGCCAGCAGCGCCTCCGGGACACCCCATGAAAAACTGTTTTTT. This translates into CASSASGTPHEKLFF.

This clonotype was counted only a few times. The V call is TRBV6-4, the J call TRBJ2-5; TRBD1 agrees at 9 bases. Per germline, CDR1 MRHNA and CDR2 SNTAGT. CDR3 length: 14 residues. Trimming took 1 base from V and 5 from J; bases not matched to a gene: 2. The CDR3 region has the DNA TGTGCCAGCAGTGACTGGGACAGGGAGGAGACCCAGTACTTC. Protein product: CASSDWDREETQYF.

The chain joins TRBV6-1 to TRBJ2-7; perhaps TRBD1 as D (6 bases). Trimming pared 4 bases from V and 4 bases from J, leaving 17 bases between. CDR3 length: 15 residues. Germline CDR1 and CDR2: MNHNS and SASEGT. CDR3 loop: CASSGDQGTIYEQYF. The CDR3 DNA reads as TGTGCCAGCAGTGGCGACCAAGGGACAATTTACGAGCAGTACTTC.

The rearrangement joins TRBV7-6 to TRBJ2-3, with D possibly TRBD1 on 5 matching bases. The assigned J gene may be wrong: the sequence end matches TRBJ1-5 better. This CDR3 comprises 17 residues. Germline V gene lookup returns CDR1 SGHVS and CDR2 FNYEAQ. Here the CDR3 reads CASSLAALAGGADTQHF. Written as DNA, the CDR3 is TGTGCCAGCAGCTTAGCGGCCCTAGCGGGAGGGGCAGATACGCAGCATTTT.

This clonotype was seen many times. This CDR3 reads CATSDRGEETQYF. Here the CDR3 DNA reads TGTGCCACCAGTGATAGGGGGGAAGAGACCCAGTACTTC. The J gene is TRBJ2-5, the V gene TRBV24-1; D is possibly TRBD1 or TRBD2 (6 bases each). Germline V gene lookup returns CDR1 KGHDR and CDR2 SFDVKD. The CDR3 has 13 amino acids. Between the trimmed V and J ends, which lost 3 bases and 3 bases, there was a span of 7 bases.

A few counts support this clonotype. The chain is built from TRBV25-1 and TRBJ1-4, with unresolved D. Between the trimmed V and J ends, which lost 6 bases and 3 bases, there was a span of 11 bases. This CDR3 contains 14 residues. The germline V gene has CDR1 MGHDK and CDR2 SYGVNS. Written as DNA, the CDR3 is TGTGCCAGCAGCCCCCGAGGCCCTAATGAAAAACTGTTTTTT. Protein product: CASSPRGPNEKLFF.

This clonotype was observed once. The CDR3 does not close with the conserved phenylalanine or tryptophan, likely indicating a read error. This chain links TRBV29-1 with TRBJ1-5; 8 bases match TRBD1. Per the germline V gene, CDR1 is SQVTM and CDR2 is ANQGSEA. The CDR3 sequence is 13 residues long. The CDR3 is CSVTGGSNQHQHL. The CDR3 bases are TGCAGCGTAACAGGGGGAAGCAATCAGCACCAGCATTTA.

The chain couples TRBV19 to TRBJ2-5, with TRBD1 matching 10 bases. The V gene end was trimmed by 6 bases and the J gene end by 5 bases; junction bases not matched to a gene: 9. The germline CDR1 and CDR2 sequences are LNHDA and SQIVND (reference sequence). CDR3 size: 15 residues. CDR3 sequence: CASSPDRGRLETQYF. CDR3 coding DNA: TGTGCCAGTAGCCCTGACAGGGGGCGTTTGGAGACCCAGTACTTC. The full variable domain, completed using reference TRBV19 and TRBJ2-5, is DGGITQSPKYLFRKEGQNVTLSCEQNLNHDAMYWYRQDPGQGLRLIYYSQIVNDFQKGDIAEGYSVSREKKESFPLTVTSAQKNPTAFYLCASSPDRGRLETQYFGPGTRLLVL.

Note on this clonotype: One base away lies a much larger clone, so this may be a sequencing read error. The V gene is TRBV20-1, the J gene TRBJ2-7; D might be TRBD1 (6 bases). Germline V gene sequence: CDR1 DFQATT, CDR2 SNEGSKA (reference sequence). CDR3 length: 11 residues. The CDR3 coding sequence is TGCAGTGCCCAGGACAGTTACGAGCAGCACTTC. Translated, it gives CSAQDSYEQHF.

A single count supports this clonotype. The chain recombines TRBV7-2 with TRBJ1-2; maybe TRBD1 (5 bases). V lost 1 base and J 8 bases, leaving 11 bases between the germline ends. This CDR3 comprises 13 residues. Germline assignment: CDR1 SGHTA and CDR2 FQGNSA. For the CDR3, the DNA is TGTGCCAGCAGCTTAGGGTTTCAGGGAGGCTACACCTTC. This translates into CASSLGFQGGYTF. Combining the CDR3 with reference TRBV7-2 and TRBJ1-2 gives the whole variable domain GAGVSQSPSNKVTEKGKDVELRCDPISGHTALYWYRQSLGQGLEFLIYFQGNSAPDKSGLPSDRFSAERTGGSVSTLTIQRTQQEDSAVYLCASSLGFQGGYTFGSGTRLTVV.

This clonotype was recorded at least ten times. The rearrangement joins TRBV7-3 to TRBJ1-1, with D possibly being TRBD1 (5 bases). The germline CDR1 and CDR2 sequences are SGHTA and FQGTGA. The V end lost 5 bases, the J end lost 4 bases, and 11 bases lay between the germline ends. This CDR3 contains 13 residues. The CDR3 DNA reads as TGTGCCAGCAGCCCCTGGGGGGGCACTGAAGCTTTCTTT. It specifies CASSPWGGTEAFF.

This chain uses TRBV20-1 with TRBJ1-2, with D possibly being TRBD1 (5 bases). Germline lookup yields CDR1 DFQATT and CDR2 SNEGSKA (reference sequence). V was clipped by 6 bases and J by 5 bases, with 16 bases between them. The CDR3 covers 13 residues. The CDR3 loop reads CSARDGRGYGYTF. The CDR3 DNA is TGCAGTGCGAGGGACGGACGGGGTTATGGCTACACCTTC.

The rearrangement uses TRBV5-5 and TRBJ2-7; 7 positions agree with TRBD1. The trim removed 2 bases at V and 9 bases at J, leaving 11 bases unmatched. The CDR3 loop spans 14 amino acids. Germline V CDR1 and CDR2: SGHKS, YYEKEE (reference sequence). CDR3 sequence (DNA): TGTGCCAGCAGCTTCCATGACAGGGCAGGCGGGCAGTACTTC. It yields the protein CASSFHDRAGGQYF.

Many counts were recorded for this clonotype. This chain joins TRBV12-3 or TRBV12-4 and TRBJ2-2, with D tentatively TRBD2 (5 bases). V was pared by 7 bases and J by 5 bases, with 20 bases between. The CDR3 spans 16 residues. DNA of the CDR3: TGTGCCAGCACCGCAACGGGCGCGGGCAAAACCGGGGAGCTGTTTTTT. It is translated as CASTATGAGKTGELFF.

V usage is TRBV29-1 and J usage is TRBJ2-7; 11 nucleotides match TRBD1. V gave up 6 bases and J gave up 4 bases; unmatched junction bases: 5. This CDR3 contains 13 residues. Germline loops: CDR1 SQVTM, CDR2 ANQGSEA. CDR3 amino acids: CSVVDRGRYEQYF. The CDR3 DNA reads TGCAGCGTGGTGGACAGGGGGCGTTACGAGCAGTACTTC.

The CDR3 is CASSRDLGTEAFF. CDR3 nucleotide sequence: TGTGCCAGCAGTCGGGACTTAGGCACTGAAGCTTTCTTT. The chain recombines TRBV12-3 or TRBV12-4 with TRBJ1-1, with a tentative D call TRBD1 (5 bases). The CDR3 consists of 13 residues. Trimming took off 5 bases at V and 4 bases at J, with 11 bases between the two ends.

A few counts support this clonotype. The chain is built from TRBV12-3 or TRBV12-4 and TRBJ2-1; TRBD2 might be the D (6 bases). Between the trimmed V and J ends, which lost 6 bases and 3 bases, there was a span of 12 bases. The CDR3 extends over 14 amino acids. CDR3 DNA sequence: TGTGCCAGCAGCCAGCCGGGACTCTACAATGAGCAGTTCTTC. Residues: CASSQPGLYNEQFF.

Only a few counts were recorded for this clonotype. The V gene is TRBV20-1, the J gene TRBJ2-3, with 14 bases lining up with TRBD2. The CDR3 sequence is 14 residues long. Germline V gene lookup returns CDR1 DFQATT and CDR2 SNEGSKA (reference sequence). Trimming at V came to 5 bases and at J to 3 bases, leaving 1 base not matched to a gene. CDR3 in DNA: TGCAGTGCTGGGACTAGCGGGAGAACAGATACGCAGTATTTT. Translating it yields CSAGTSGRTDTQYF.

The chain employs TRBV6-1 and TRBJ2-7; 8 positions agree with TRBD1. The germline CDR1 and CDR2 sequences are MNHNS and SASEGT. The CDR3 sequence is 15 residues long. The junction had 7 bases not matched to a gene; V was cut back by 4 bases and J by 2 bases. CDR3 residues: CASSVVDRDTYEQYF. CDR3 DNA sequence: TGTGCCAGCAGTGTGGTGGACAGGGACACCTACGAGCAGTACTTC.

This chain joins TRBV5-4 and TRBJ2-1; the D call may be TRBD1 or TRBD2 (5 bases each). The V gene lost 3 bases and the J gene lost 9 bases, with 19 bases spanning the gap. Germline lookup yields CDR1 SGHNT and CDR2 YYREEE (reference sequence). The CDR3 is 15 residues long. DNA for the CDR3: TGTGCCAGCAGCTCTCGCGAGGGGTTGGTAGGTGAGCAGTTCTTC. Translation gives CASSSREGLVGEQFF.

This chain connects TRBV2 to TRBJ1-2; 9 bases are a match to TRBD1. The V segment lost 7 bases and the J segment 8 bases; nucleotides outside the gene matches: 8. The CDR3 runs to 13 residues. Germline V gene sequence: CDR1 SNHLY, CDR2 FYNNEI. CDR3 sequence: CASKPTGGLGYTF. DNA for the CDR3: TGTGCCAGCAAGCCCACAGGGGGCCTGGGCTACACCTTC.